A single T cell receptor beta chain is shown here with its context. RNA, at about 0.45 to 1 ug, was reverse transcribed with random hexamers. Via MiXCR, TCRdb re-called the immunoSEQ multiplex PCR reads, giving one row per CDR3 protein. The profile covers 95,000 to 150,000 distinct CDR3 sequences, with just under 95% appearing a single time and 0.2% to 0.25% taken by the ten largest. V was pared by 2 bases and J by 8 bases, with 1 base between. Germline-derived CDR1 and CDR2 are SNHLY and FYNNEI. CDR3 length: 10 residues. This entry is derived from a study of CD8 T cells in Susac syndrome. This clonotype was sampled from a human donor with Susac syndrome. V usage is TRBV2 and J usage is TRBJ2-1, with D hard to call. The sample comprised CD8+ T cells from PBMCs. Here the CDR3 DNA reads TGTGCCAGCAGTGAACATGAGCAGTTCTTC. This sequence encodes CASSEHEQFF. Combining the CDR3 with reference TRBV2 and TRBJ2-1 gives the whole variable domain EPEVTQTPSHQVTQMGQEVILRCVPISNHLYFYWYRQILGQKVEFLVSFYNNEISEKSEIFDDQFSVERPDGSNFTLKIRSTKLEDSAMYFCASSEHEQFFGPGTRLTVL.